This TCR beta chain originates from a study of cytomegalovirus exposure and HLA in healthy donors. Study-level points and caveats: Follow-up analysis seemed to connect common viral pathogens with several of the most significant clusters identified.

The CDR3 runs 15 residues. Germline V CDR1 and CDR2: SGHTA, FQGNSA. The V end was cut by 5 bases, the J end by 4 bases, with 16 bases between. Participants comprised healthy donors of bone marrow. A multiplex PCR was run with 60 Vbeta primers and 13 Jbeta primers. Assay used: immunoSEQ multiplex PCR; TCRdb lists only in-frame clones, some missing. The sample yields 150,000 to 200,000 clones, 82% seen once. This clone was seen a handful of times. The antigen is unknown. The TCR comes from a middle-aged man in good health and CMV-seronegative. This chain links TRBV7-2 with TRBJ2-3; D perhaps matches TRBD2 (6 bases). The sample was PBMCs. The CDR3 is CASSQADYGSDTQYF. The CDR3 region has the DNA TGTGCCAGCAGCCAAGCGGACTACGGTTCAGATACGCAGTATTTT.